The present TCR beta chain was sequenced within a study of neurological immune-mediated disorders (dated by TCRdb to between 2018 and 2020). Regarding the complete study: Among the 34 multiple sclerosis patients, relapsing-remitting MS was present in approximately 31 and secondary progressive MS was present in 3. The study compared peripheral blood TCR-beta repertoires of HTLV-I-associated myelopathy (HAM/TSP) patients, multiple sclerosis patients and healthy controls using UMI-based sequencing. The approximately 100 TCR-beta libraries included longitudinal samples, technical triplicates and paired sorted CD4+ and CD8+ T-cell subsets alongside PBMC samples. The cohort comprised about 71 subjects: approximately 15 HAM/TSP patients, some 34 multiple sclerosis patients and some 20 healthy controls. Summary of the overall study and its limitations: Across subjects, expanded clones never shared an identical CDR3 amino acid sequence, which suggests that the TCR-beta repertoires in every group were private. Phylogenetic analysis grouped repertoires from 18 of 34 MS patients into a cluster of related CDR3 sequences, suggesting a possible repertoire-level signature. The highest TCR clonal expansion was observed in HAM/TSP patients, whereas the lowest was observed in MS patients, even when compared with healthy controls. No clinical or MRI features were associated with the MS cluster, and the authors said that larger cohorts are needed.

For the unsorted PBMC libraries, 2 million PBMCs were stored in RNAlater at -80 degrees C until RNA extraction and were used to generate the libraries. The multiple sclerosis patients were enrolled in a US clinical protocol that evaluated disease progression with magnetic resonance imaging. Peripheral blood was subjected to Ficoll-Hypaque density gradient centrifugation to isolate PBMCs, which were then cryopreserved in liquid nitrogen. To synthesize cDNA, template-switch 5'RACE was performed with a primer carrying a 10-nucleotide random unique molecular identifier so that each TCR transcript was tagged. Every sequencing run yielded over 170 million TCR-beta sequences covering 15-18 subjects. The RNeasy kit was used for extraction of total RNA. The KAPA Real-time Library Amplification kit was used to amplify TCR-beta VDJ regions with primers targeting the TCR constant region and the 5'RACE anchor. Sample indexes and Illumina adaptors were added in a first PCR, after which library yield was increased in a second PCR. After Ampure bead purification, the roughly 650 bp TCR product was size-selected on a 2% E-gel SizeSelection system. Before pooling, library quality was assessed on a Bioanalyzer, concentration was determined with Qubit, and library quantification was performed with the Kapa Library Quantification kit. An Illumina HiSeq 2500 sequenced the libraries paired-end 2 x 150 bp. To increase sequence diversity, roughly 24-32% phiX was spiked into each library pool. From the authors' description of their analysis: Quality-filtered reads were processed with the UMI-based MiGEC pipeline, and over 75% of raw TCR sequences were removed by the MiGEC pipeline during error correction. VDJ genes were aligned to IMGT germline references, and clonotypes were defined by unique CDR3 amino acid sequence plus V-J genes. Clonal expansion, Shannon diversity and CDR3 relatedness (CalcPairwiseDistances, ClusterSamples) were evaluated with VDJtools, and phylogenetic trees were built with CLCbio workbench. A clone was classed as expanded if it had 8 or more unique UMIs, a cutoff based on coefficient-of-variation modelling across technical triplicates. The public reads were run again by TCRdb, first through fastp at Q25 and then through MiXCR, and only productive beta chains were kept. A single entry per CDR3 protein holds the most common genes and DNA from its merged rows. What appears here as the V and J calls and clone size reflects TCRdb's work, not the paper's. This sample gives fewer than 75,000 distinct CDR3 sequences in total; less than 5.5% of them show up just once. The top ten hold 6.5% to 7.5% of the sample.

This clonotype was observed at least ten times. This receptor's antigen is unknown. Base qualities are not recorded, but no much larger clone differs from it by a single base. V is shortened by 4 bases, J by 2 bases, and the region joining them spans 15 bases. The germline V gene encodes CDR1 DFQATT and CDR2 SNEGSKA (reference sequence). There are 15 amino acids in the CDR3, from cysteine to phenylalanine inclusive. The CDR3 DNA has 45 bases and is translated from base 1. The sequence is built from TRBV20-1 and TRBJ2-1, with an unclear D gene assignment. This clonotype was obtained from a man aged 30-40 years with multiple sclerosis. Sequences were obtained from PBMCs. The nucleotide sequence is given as TGCAGTGCTATACCCATCTTAAGCCCCTACAATGAGCAGTTCTTC. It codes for CSAIPILSPYNEQFF.